Presented here are 8 T cell receptor beta chains from one specimen sequenced in a study of T cells in Graves' hyperthyroidism and ophthalmopathy. RNA transcripts yielded amplified TCR beta CDR3 regions. Primed by the HTBI set, a first-round RT-PCR was run on the TCR CDR3. TCRdb passed the multiplex PCR reads through MiXCR, listing each CDR3 protein once. The sample contains about 200,000 distinct CDR3 sequences, over 15% of which appear only once. Sequencing used blood. The source is a man in his fifties with Graves' hyperthyroidism.

This clonotype was detected many times. J is TRBJ2-7 and V is TRBV7-9; perhaps TRBD2 as D (7 bases). The V end was cut by 5 bases, the J end by 5 bases, with 16 bases between. Germline CDR1 reads SEHNR; CDR2 reads FQNEAQ (reference sequence). The CDR3 has 14 residues. The CDR3 protein is CASSLGGGQDEQYF. CDR3 DNA sequence: TGTGCCAGCAGCCTAGGGGGAGGGCAAGACGAGCAGTACTTC.

This clonotype was found many times. This chain connects TRBV5-4 to TRBJ2-3, with a weak D call TRBD2 (6 bases). The CDR3 consists of 14 residues. Germline-derived CDR1 and CDR2 are SGHNT and YYREEE (reference sequence). The V gene lost 4 bases and the J gene lost 1 base, with 10 bases spanning the gap. CDR3 in amino acids: CASSRGGRTDTQYF. CDR3 DNA sequence: TGTGCCAGCAGCCGGGGAGGACGCACAGATACGCAGTATTTT.

This clonotype was picked up a small number of times. The chain couples TRBV2 to TRBJ2-7; D gene uncertain. The germline CDR1 and CDR2 sequences are SNHLY and FYNNEI. Trimming removed 6 bases from V and 2 bases from J, with 17 bases in between. The CDR3 runs to 15 residues. In DNA, the CDR3 is TGTGCCAGCAGCCAACTCCGGGCAGGAACCTACGAGCAGTACTTC. This gives the protein CASSQLRAGTYEQYF.

This clonotype was detected a few times. A junction boundary mismatches the germline segment, possibly from a read error. The J gene is TRBJ2-2, the V gene TRBV5-4, with D unclear. This CDR3 comprises 12 residues. Germline-derived CDR1 and CDR2 are SGHNT and YYREEE (reference sequence). CDR3 nucleotide sequence: TGTGTCAGCAGCTTGCTAGCCGGGGAGCTGTTTTTT. Translated: CVSSLLAGELFF.

The chain uses TRBV9 and TRBJ2-1, with D perhaps being TRBD1 or TRBD2 (5 bases each). CDR3 length: 14 residues. Germline V gives CDR1 SGDLS, CDR2 YYNGEE. Trimming removed 1 base from V and 9 bases from J, with 14 bases in between. In DNA, the CDR3 is TGTGCCAGCAGCGTACCAAATTTTGGGGGTGAGCAGTTCTTC. Amino acid sequence: CASSVPNFGGEQFF.

This clonotype occurred many times. The rearrangement joins TRBV20-1 to TRBJ1-1; the D gene is possibly TRBD1 (5 bases). Germline V gives CDR1 DFQATT, CDR2 SNEGSKA (reference sequence). The CDR3 runs 15 residues. V was clipped by 0 bases and J by 3 bases, with 14 bases between them. The DNA of the CDR3 is TGCAGTGCTAGAGATCATCCAGGGACGGACACTGAAGCTTTCTTT. As protein: CSARDHPGTDTEAFF.

The sample holds many counts of this clonotype. The J gene is TRBJ2-5, the V gene TRBV28, with a weak D call TRBD1 (6 bases). The germline V gene encodes CDR1 MDHEN and CDR2 SYDVKM. Trimming shortened V by 7 bases and J by 5 bases, and 20 bases separated the two germline ends. This CDR3 is 15 amino acids long. The CDR3 DNA reads TGTGCCAGCACTAACTCCATTCAGGGGCGGGAGACCCAGTACTTC. Amino acid sequence: CASTNSIQGRETQYF.

This clonotype was seen many times. The chain joins TRBV7-8 to TRBJ2-7, with 12 bases fitting TRBD2. CDR3 length: 15 residues. Germline values: CDR1 SGHVS, CDR2 FQNEAQ. V lost 5 bases to trimming and J lost 7 bases; unmatched junction nucleotides: 9. The CDR3 loop reads CASSMRTSGIWEQYF. DNA of the CDR3: TGTGCCAGCAGCATGAGGACTAGCGGGATTTGGGAGCAGTACTTC.